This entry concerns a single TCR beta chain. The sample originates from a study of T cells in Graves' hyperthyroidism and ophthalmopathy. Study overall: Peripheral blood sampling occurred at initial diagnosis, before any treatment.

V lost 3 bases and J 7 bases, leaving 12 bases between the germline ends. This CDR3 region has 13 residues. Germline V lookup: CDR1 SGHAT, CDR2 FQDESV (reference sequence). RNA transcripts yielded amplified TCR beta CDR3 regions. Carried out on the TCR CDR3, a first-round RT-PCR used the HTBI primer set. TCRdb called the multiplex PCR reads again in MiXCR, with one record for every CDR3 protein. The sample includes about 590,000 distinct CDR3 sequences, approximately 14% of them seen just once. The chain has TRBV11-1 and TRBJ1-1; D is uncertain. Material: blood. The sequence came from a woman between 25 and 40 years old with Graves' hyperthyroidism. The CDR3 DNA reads TGTGCCAGCAGCTTGTTTGCGTCCCATGAAGCTTTCTTT. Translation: CASSLFASHEAFF.